The 29 T cell receptor beta chains below all came from one sample that was sequenced in a study of response to subunit inactivated influenza vaccine. TCRdb fed the RT-PCR reads into MiXCR, producing one record per CDR3 protein. The data show some 500,000 distinct CDR3 sequences, 10% to 15% seen once. The specimen comprised PBMCs from blood, sampled roughly 45 days after vaccination. The receptors here all came from a man aged 50 or older who received an inactivated influenza vaccine.

This chain uses TRBV11-2 with TRBJ2-7; D not certain. The ends were cut back, 1 base at V and 3 bases at J, with 25 bases in the middle. From germline, CDR1 is SGHAT and CDR2 FQNNGV. The CDR3 is 19 residues long. CDR3: CASSLGRVLVPEVSYEQYF. The CDR3 DNA reads TGTGCCAGCAGCTTAGGAAGAGTCTTAGTCCCTGAAGTCAGCTACGAGCAGTACTTC.

In this sample, this clonotype turned up a few times. V is TRBV12-3 or TRBV12-4 and J is TRBJ2-6, with 14 bases fitting TRBD2. After removal of 3 bases from V and 2 bases from J, the junction contained 9 bases not matched to a gene. The CDR3 totals 20 residues. CDR3 sequence (DNA): TGTGCCAGCAGTTTCGCTTTAAGACTAGCGGGGGGGACTGGGGCCAACGTCCTGACTTTC. This codes for CASSFALRLAGGTGANVLTF.

This clonotype appeared a few times. J is TRBJ2-5 and V is TRBV20-1; D not certain. CDR1 and CDR2 (germline): DFQATT, SNEGSKA (reference sequence). CDR3 length: 13 amino acids. V shed 0 bases and J shed 5 bases, with 10 bases lying between them. Here the CDR3 DNA reads TGCAGTGCTAGAGATTCCGTTTTGGAGACCCAGTACTTC. Its translation: CSARDSVLETQYF.

This chain connects TRBV18 to TRBJ2-5; 8 positions match TRBD1. There are 15 residues in the CDR3. J gave up 5 bases and V 1 base, and 6 bases lay outside the gene matches. The germline V gene has CDR1 KGHSH and CDR2 LQKENI. In DNA form, the CDR3 reads TGTGCCAGCTCACCACGAAGTACAGGGGGGGAGACCCAGTACTTC. This codes for CASSPRSTGGETQYF. The variable domain in full, with the rest retrieved from reference TRBV18 and TRBJ2-5, is NAGVMQNPRHLVRRRGQEARLRCSPMKGHSHVYWYRQLPEEGLKFMVYLQKENIIDESGMPKERFSAEFPKEGPSILRIQQVVRGDSAAYFCASSPRSTGGETQYFGPGTRLLVL.

This clonotype was counted only a few times. This sequence joins TRBV5-6 and TRBJ2-7; the match to TRBD1 covers 10 bases. There are 15 residues in the CDR3. CDR1 is SGHDT and CDR2 is YYEEEE in the germline V gene. The J segment lost 2 bases and the V segment lost 4 bases, leaving 6 bases of the junction unmatched. CDR3 sequence (DNA): TGTGCCAGCAGCCGACCGGGACAGGGGACCTACGAGCAGTACTTC. It yields the protein CASSRPGQGTYEQYF.

The chain recombines TRBV7-2 with TRBJ2-1; either TRBD1 or TRBD2 may fit D (5 bases each). The CDR3 consists of 14 residues. Per germline, CDR1 SGHTA and CDR2 FQGNSA. V was shortened by 7 bases and J by 4 bases, with 14 bases between the two germline ends. The CDR3 spells CASILRGSYNEQFF. For the CDR3, the DNA is TGTGCCAGCATCCTCCGGGGCAGTTACAATGAGCAGTTCTTC. Full variable domain (rest looked up from reference TRBV7-2 and TRBJ2-1): GAGVSQSPSNKVTEKGKDVELRCDPISGHTALYWYRQSLGQGLEFLIYFQGNSAPDKSGLPSDRFSAERTGGSVSTLTIQRTQQEDSAVYLCASILRGSYNEQFFGPGTRLTVL.

The chain has TRBV4-3 and TRBJ2-1, with 9 bases aligning to TRBD2. Trimming at V came to 4 bases and at J to 5 bases, leaving 6 bases not matched to a gene. Germline-derived CDR1 and CDR2 are LGHNA and YSLEER. This CDR3 comprises 15 residues. CDR3 region: CASSRLSGGNNEQFF. The CDR3 bases are TGCGCCAGCAGCCGGCTGAGCGGGGGGAACAATGAGCAGTTCTTC.

This clonotype has a handful of counts. The chain has TRBV21-1 and TRBJ1-2. TRBV21-1 is a listed pseudogene. There are 18 residues in the CDR3. In DNA, the CDR3 is TGTGCCAGCAGCGACCCTTGGGGGTGGGCGAATTTCTACTATGGCTACACCTTC. Protein: CASSDPWGWANFYYGYTF.

The chain joins TRBV20-1 to TRBJ2-6; 8 bases line up with TRBD1. CDR1 DFQATT and CDR2 SNEGSKA come from the germline V gene (reference sequence). This CDR3 spans 17 amino acids. The ends lost 6 bases at V and 2 bases at J; junction bases unmatched: 12. The CDR3 bases are TGCAGTGCACCGGGACAGGTCTTACGGGCTGGGGCCAACGTCCTGACTTTC. Its translation is CSAPGQVLRAGANVLTF.

This sequence joins TRBV5-8 and TRBJ1-5; D uncertain. From germline, CDR1 is SGHTS and CDR2 YDEGEE. CDR3 length: 13 residues. V dropped 0 bases and J dropped 5 bases, with 6 bases sitting between them. CDR3 protein: CASSLGVDQPQHF. CDR3 coding DNA: TGTGCCAGCAGCTTGGGGGTGGATCAGCCCCAGCATTTT.

This clonotype has a handful of counts. The chain joins TRBV12-3 or TRBV12-4 to TRBJ2-3; D might be TRBD1 or TRBD2, each matching 5 bases. The length of the CDR3 is 16 residues. V lost 1 base to trimming and J lost 0 bases, with 11 bases between them. The CDR3 bases are TGTGCCAGCAGTTTAGGTGAGGGGAGTAGCACAGATACGCAGTATTTT. Protein product: CASSLGEGSSTDTQYF.

The CDR3 loop reads CSARVGQNTEAFF. CDR3 DNA sequence: TGCAGTGCTAGAGTAGGACAGAACACTGAAGCTTTCTTT. The chain combines TRBV20-1 with TRBJ1-1; maybe TRBD1 (5 bases). The CDR3 contains 13 residues. Trimming shortened V by 1 base and J by 1 base, and 7 bases separated the two germline ends. Germline lookup yields CDR1 DFQATT and CDR2 SNEGSKA (reference sequence).

The rearrangement uses TRBV20-1 and TRBJ2-1, with 8 bases aligning to TRBD2. The CDR3 runs 15 residues. From germline, CDR1 is DFQATT and CDR2 SNEGSKA (reference sequence). After removal of 2 bases from V and 5 bases from J, the junction contained 8 bases not matched to a gene. The CDR3 spells CSARMVGGGNNEQFF. The CDR3, as DNA: TGCAGTGCTAGAATGGTCGGGGGGGGGAACAATGAGCAGTTCTTC.

V gene TRBV24-1 combines with J gene TRBJ2-2; tentative D call: TRBD2 (5 bases). Per the germline V gene, CDR1 is KGHDR and CDR2 is SFDVKD. V was pared by 6 bases and J by 5 bases, with 12 bases between. The CDR3 contains 14 residues. CDR3 protein: CATSLAGETGELFF. As DNA, the CDR3 is TGTGCCACCAGTCTGGCGGGTGAAACCGGGGAGCTGTTTTTT.

This clonotype appeared a few times. The chain employs TRBV4-1 and TRBJ2-1; D might be TRBD2 (7 bases). CDR3 length: 16 amino acids. The V and J ends lost 2 bases and 8 bases respectively, with 19 bases between them. Germline values: CDR1 MGHRA, CDR2 YSYEKL. Written as DNA, the CDR3 is TGCGCCAGCAGCCAATCCGGCGGGGGCTATACTGATGAGCAGTTCTTC. The encoded protein is CASSQSGGGYTDEQFF.

This clonotype was picked up a small number of times. The rearrangement uses TRBV7-9 and TRBJ2-7, with 9 positions matching TRBD1. CDR1 is SEHNR, CDR2 FQNEAQ, per germline (reference sequence). The CDR3 spans 15 residues. The ends lost 4 bases at V and 7 bases at J; junction bases unmatched: 11. The CDR3 DNA sequence: TGTGCCAGCAGCTCTACCGGGACAGGGTTTGTTGAGCAGTACTTC. Amino acid sequence: CASSSTGTGFVEQYF.

This clonotype has more than one count but fewer than ten. The chain couples TRBV4-2 to TRBJ2-7; D tentatively fits TRBD1 or TRBD2 (5 bases each). Germline V gene sequence: CDR1 LGHNA, CDR2 YNFKEQ. The CDR3 has 14 residues. V was cut by 0 bases and J by 6 bases, with 12 bases left in between. Here the CDR3 DNA reads TGTGCCAGCAGCCAAGATGTTATGGGGGTCGAGCAGTACTTC. Encoded protein: CASSQDVMGVEQYF.

This clonotype occurred many times. The chain employs TRBV18 and TRBJ2-3; D ambiguous. V was cut by 2 bases and J by 5 bases, with 8 bases left in between. Germline assignment: CDR1 KGHSH and CDR2 LQKENI. CDR3 length: 13 amino acids. This CDR3 reads CASSPFELDTQYF. The CDR3 DNA sequence: TGTGCCAGCTCACCATTTGAGCTAGATACGCAGTATTTT.

This rearrangement joins TRBV4-2 to TRBJ2-3, with 9 bases identical to TRBD2. The CDR3 loop spans 16 amino acids. Germline CDR1 is LGHNA and CDR2 is YNFKEQ. Unmatched junction bases numbered 5, after V lost 2 bases and J lost 2 bases. This chain's CDR3 is CASSQHSGGNTDTQYF. CDR3 nucleotide sequence: TGTGCCAGCAGCCAACATAGCGGGGGCAACACAGATACGCAGTATTTT.

V usage is TRBV10-3 and J usage is TRBJ2-3, with 14 bases matching TRBD2. The CDR3 loop spans 16 amino acids. J lost 3 bases, V lost 6 bases, and 5 bases had no gene match. Germline V gene sequence: CDR1 ENHRY, CDR2 SYGVKD. The CDR3 loop is CAIRKTSGGGTDTQYF. The CDR3 DNA is TGTGCCATCAGGAAGACTAGCGGGGGGGGGACAGATACGCAGTATTTT.

This clonotype has at least ten counts. The chain combines TRBV4-1 with TRBJ1-1; D gene uncertain. This CDR3 region has 14 residues. The germline CDR1 and CDR2 sequences are MGHRA and YSYEKL. Trimming shortened V by 1 base and J by 0 bases, and 6 bases separated the two germline ends. CDR3 nucleotide sequence: TGCGCCAGCAGCCAAGGGGCTCTGAACACTGAAGCTTTCTTT. Amino acid sequence: CASSQGALNTEAFF.

In this sample, this clonotype turned up many times. This chain joins TRBV5-1 and TRBJ2-1, with 9 nucleotides matching TRBD1. V gave up 4 bases and J gave up 6 bases; unmatched junction bases: 11. CDR1 is SGHRS, CDR2 YFSETQ, per germline. The CDR3 covers 16 residues. The chain's CDR3 is CASSPQPDRGRNEQFF. The CDR3 DNA follows: TGCGCCAGCAGCCCGCAACCGGACAGGGGCCGCAATGAGCAGTTCTTC.

On this clonotype itself: This may arise from a read error, as a much more abundant clone is one base away. The CDR3 nucleotides read TGTGCCATCAGCCCGGGTAGCAGTTACGAGCAGTACTTC. Encoded protein: CAISPGSSYEQYF. The J gene is TRBJ2-7, the V gene TRBV7-3; D is ambiguous. CDR1 is SGHTA and CDR2 is FQGTGA in the germline V gene. The CDR3 has 13 residues.

The chain employs TRBV4-3 and TRBJ2-1; TRBD2 is a possible D gene (7 bases). V was cut by 0 bases and J by 7 bases, with 13 bases left in between. The CDR3 is 15 residues long. Germline-derived CDR1 and CDR2 are LGHNA and YSLEER. This CDR3 is CASSQDMGGPNEQFF. The CDR3 coding sequence is TGCGCCAGCAGCCAAGACATGGGGGGGCCTAATGAGCAGTTCTTC.

This clonotype has only a few counts. The chain joins TRBV7-3 to TRBJ2-2; 12 bases are shared with TRBD2. The germline CDR1 and CDR2 sequences are SGHTA and FQGTGA. CDR3 length: 15 amino acids. V was pared by 5 bases and J by 7 bases, with 5 bases of the junction left unmatched. The CDR3 region has the DNA TGTGCCAGCAGCCGGCTAGCGGGAGGGGTCGGGGAGCTGTTTTTT. Translated, it gives CASSRLAGGVGELFF.

The genes are TRBV24-1 and TRBJ1-6; TRBD1 aligns across 8 bases. The CDR3 has 13 amino acids. Germline CDR1 KGHDR, CDR2 SFDVKD. Trimming cost V 3 bases and J 12 bases; bases outside gene matches: 3. The CDR3 region is CATSDRQGRPLHF. The CDR3 DNA is TGTGCCACCAGTGATCGACAGGGGAGACCCCTCCACTTT.

The sample holds one count of this clonotype. The gene calls are TRBV3-1 and TRBJ2-5, with unresolved D. Germline values: CDR1 LGHDT, CDR2 YNNKEL (reference sequence). The CDR3 consists of 14 residues. Trimming took off 1 base at V and 5 bases at J, with 11 bases between the two ends. CDR3 nucleotide sequence: TGTGCCAGCAGCCAAGTACCGGTTCAGGAGACCCAGTACTTC. This codes for CASSQVPVQETQYF.

This clonotype was seen just once. This chain joins TRBV7-2 and TRBJ1-2, with 7 positions matching TRBD1. Trimming cost V 4 bases and J 2 bases; bases outside gene matches: 7. CDR3 size: 15 residues. The germline V gene encodes CDR1 SGHTA and CDR2 FQGNSA. The CDR3 DNA reads TGTGCCAGCAGCTGGGACCACAGGGGAAACTATGGCTACACCTTC. Residues: CASSWDHRGNYGYTF.

This clonotype was observed a few times. The rearrangement joins TRBV3-1 to TRBJ2-5; 10 bases align to TRBD1. The trim removed 5 bases at V and 7 bases at J, leaving 7 bases unmatched. Germline CDR1 and CDR2: LGHDT and YNNKEL (reference sequence). CDR3 size: 14 residues. For the CDR3, the DNA is TGTGCCAGCAGCGAGACAGGGGGCTCGGGGACCCAGTACTTC. Encoded protein: CASSETGGSGTQYF.